These 25 T cell receptor beta chains share one sample of origin, sequenced in a study of blood T cell repertoires in COVID-19 (dated by TCRdb to the early 2020s). Library preparation employed the immunoSEQ multiplex PCR assay. TCRdb stores this immuneACCESS table with in-frame sequences only. Part of the clones is absent; in the studies checked, under half of the shortfall reflects unresolved V genes, and no reason is known for the rest. This sample comprises about 39,000 clones, 86% of them detected only once. The ten most abundant clones make up approximately 60% of the sample. Material: peripheral blood. These receptors were taken from a man between 65 and 85 years old with acute or convalescent COVID-19.

This sequence joins TRBV9 and TRBJ2-2; D gene ambiguous. Germline assignment: CDR1 SGDLS and CDR2 YYNGEE. V was trimmed by 0 bases and J by 5 bases, leaving 5 bases between them. The CDR3 runs 13 residues. CDR3 in amino acids: CASSVVLTGELFF. The CDR3, as DNA: TGTGCCAGCAGCGTAGTTCTAACCGGGGAGCTGTTTTTT.

V gene TRBV5-5 combines with J gene TRBJ1-3; 8 bases map to TRBD1. V was pared by 4 bases and J by 4 bases, with 7 bases of the junction left unmatched. The CDR3 covers 15 residues. Germline CDR1 reads SGHKS; CDR2 reads YYEKEE (reference sequence). The CDR3 loop reads CASSGGQGAGNTIYF. The DNA for the CDR3 is TGTGCCAGCAGCGGTGGACAGGGTGCAGGAAACACCATATATTTT.

This chain joins TRBV5-1 and TRBJ2-1; 10 nucleotides match TRBD2. The CDR3 has 17 amino acids. Germline V gene sequence: CDR1 SGHRS, CDR2 YFSETQ. V lost 4 bases to trimming and J lost 4 bases; unmatched junction nucleotides: 11. The CDR3 bases are TGCGCCAGCAGCCCAAATCTTTCTAGCGGGAGATACAATGAGCAGTTCTTC. Translating it yields CASSPNLSSGRYNEQFF.

The chain combines TRBV30 with TRBJ1-2; maybe TRBD1 (6 bases). V gave up 2 bases and J gave up 4 bases, with 11 bases separating them. This CDR3 has 13 residues. Per the germline V gene, CDR1 is GTSNPN and CDR2 is SVGIG (reference sequence). CDR3 sequence (DNA): TGTGCCTGGAGTCTAGACAGGCTCTATGGCTACACCTTC. Translation: CAWSLDRLYGYTF.

The V and J genes are TRBV5-4 and TRBJ1-1, with TRBD1 matching over 7 bases. J lost 2 bases, V lost 7 bases, and 14 bases had no gene match. Germline V CDR1 and CDR2: SGHNT, YYREEE (reference sequence). The CDR3 is 16 amino acids. CDR3 sequence reads: CASGKPGGGRNTEAFF. The CDR3 DNA follows: TGTGCCAGCGGAAAACCAGGGGGAGGACGCAACACTGAAGCTTTCTTT.

V and J are TRBV19 and TRBJ1-1; D is possibly TRBD1 (6 bases). Germline CDR1 is LNHDA and CDR2 is SQIVND (reference sequence). The CDR3 spans 18 residues. V lost 4 bases to trimming and J lost 3 bases, with 24 bases between them. The CDR3 coding sequence is TGTGCCAGTAGTAAGTACTTGGGGGCAAGTACCATATACACTGAAGCTTTCTTT. This gives the protein CASSKYLGASTIYTEAFF.

V usage is TRBV19 and J usage is TRBJ1-4, with D possibly matching TRBD1 (5 bases). V was trimmed by 2 bases and J by 8 bases, leaving 18 bases between them. CDR1 LNHDA and CDR2 SQIVND come from the germline V gene (reference sequence). The CDR3 extends over 16 amino acids. CDR3 coding DNA: TGTGCCAGTAGTATACTGGAACAGGCCGGAGAAGAAAAACTGTTTTTT. It yields the protein CASSILEQAGEEKLFF.

This rearrangement joins TRBV6-1 to TRBJ2-3; possibly TRBD2 for D (6 bases). The V gene lost 3 bases and the J gene lost 3 bases, with 16 bases spanning the gap. There are 16 residues in the CDR3. Per germline, CDR1 MNHNS and CDR2 SASEGT. CDR3 nucleotides: TGTGCCAGCAGTGATGAGGCGGGGCCAGATACAGATACGCAGTATTTT. Translation gives CASSDEAGPDTDTQYF.

The V and J genes are TRBV3-1 (or the pseudogene TRBV3-2) and TRBJ2-5, with a possible D match to TRBD2 (6 bases). The CDR3 contains 12 residues. Germline lookup yields CDR1 LGHDT and CDR2 YNNKEL (reference sequence). Between the trimmed V and J ends, which lost 4 bases and 3 bases, there was a span of 6 bases. The CDR3 DNA sequence: TGTGCCAGCAGCCGGGGGGAAGAGACCCAGTACTTC. Translated, it gives CASSRGEETQYF.

The CDR3 DNA is TGTGCCAGCAGCTTAGACAGGCCCCGGGGAGCTTTCTTT. This codes for CASSLDRPRGAFF. The chain carries TRBV5-8 and TRBJ1-1; perhaps TRBD1 as D (6 bases). CDR3 length: 13 amino acids. Trimming took off 2 bases at V and 10 bases at J, with 15 bases between the two ends. Germline CDR1 reads SGHTS; CDR2 reads YDEGEE.

The chain joins TRBV18 to TRBJ2-7, with 9 bases identical to TRBD1. The CDR3 is 15 amino acids. The germline gives CDR1 KGHSH, CDR2 LQKENI. V shed 3 bases, J shed 4 bases, and the junction held 7 bases outside the gene matches. CDR3 loop: CASSPAGQGEYEQYF. The CDR3 nucleotides read TGTGCCAGCTCACCGGCGGGACAGGGAGAATACGAGCAGTACTTC.

This clone occurred a few times. The J gene is TRBJ1-2, the V gene TRBV7-8, with 7 bases fitting TRBD1. The CDR3 contains 14 residues. V trimming: 4 bases; J trimming: 7 bases; junction bases outside the gene matches: 9. Germline lookup yields CDR1 SGHVS and CDR2 FQNEAQ. DNA of the CDR3: TGTGCCAGCAGCTGGGACAGTTTCGTGGGTGGCTACACCTTC. This gives the protein CASSWDSFVGGYTF.

The rearrangement links TRBV30 to TRBJ1-4; 7 positions match TRBD1. Losses at the gene ends were 0 bases for V and 7 bases for J; bases not matched to a gene: 8. The CDR3 covers 15 residues. In germline, CDR1 is GTSNPN, CDR2 SVGIG (reference sequence). CDR3 in DNA: TGTGCCTGGAGTGTAACAGGGGCGCTTGGTGAAAAACTGTTTTTT. It is translated as CAWSVTGALGEKLFF.

V gene TRBV5-4 combines with J gene TRBJ1-5; D possibly corresponds to TRBD1 (6 bases). Looked up from germline, CDR1 is SGHNT and CDR2 is YYREEE (reference sequence). The CDR3 has 14 residues. V was shortened by 0 bases and J by 7 bases, with 11 bases between the two germline ends. CDR3 residues: CASSLGGGRQPQHF. In DNA, the CDR3 is TGTGCCAGCAGCTTGGGCGGGGGGCGACAGCCCCAGCATTTT.

The rearrangement links TRBV6-6 to TRBJ1-5; possible D gene TRBD1, 6 bases. The V end lost 8 bases, the J end lost 8 bases, and 16 bases lay between the germline ends. The CDR3 consists of 13 residues. Germline V gives CDR1 MNHNY, CDR2 SVGAGI (reference sequence). The CDR3 DNA sequence: TGTGCCAGCTTTACAGGGCCCGGAGAGCCCCAGCATTTT. This gives the protein CASFTGPGEPQHF.

The V call is TRBV15, the J call TRBJ2-7; TRBD1 matches at 7 bases. There are 19 residues in the CDR3. CDR1 is LNHNV and CDR2 is YYDKDF in the germline V gene (reference sequence). The J segment lost 2 bases and the V segment lost 5 bases, leaving 21 bases of the junction unmatched. The CDR3 nucleotides read TGTGCCACCAGCCGAGGTAGAGGGGATGAGACAGGGCCTACCTACGAGCAGTACTTC. Protein product: CATSRGRGDETGPTYEQYF. The entire variable domain, with the rest obtained from reference TRBV15 and TRBJ2-7, is as follows: DAMVIQNPRYQVTQFGKPVTLSCSQTLNHNVMYWYQQKSSQAPKLLFHYYDKDFNNEADTPDNFQSRRPNTSFCFLDIRSPGLGDTAMYLCATSRGRGDETGPTYEQYFGPGTRLTVT.

Only a few counts were recorded for this clone. This chain links TRBV29-1 with TRBJ1-2; 9 bases align to TRBD1. V trimming: 5 bases; J trimming: 5 bases; junction bases outside the gene matches: 9. Germline assignment: CDR1 SQVTM and CDR2 ANQGSEA. The CDR3 is 14 amino acids. The CDR3 bases are TGCAGCGTTAAGGGACAGGGACCTACGTATGGCTACACCTTC. Its protein is CSVKGQGPTYGYTF. Together with reference TRBV29-1 and TRBJ1-2, the CDR3 gives the full variable domain: SAVISQKPSRDICQRGTSLTIQCQVDSQVTMMFWYRQQPGQSLTLIATANQGSEATYESGFVIDKFPISRPNLTFSTLTVSNMSPEDSSIYLCSVKGQGPTYGYTFGSGTRLTVV.

This rearrangement joins TRBV3-1 (or the pseudogene TRBV3-2) to TRBJ1-1; D is possibly TRBD1 (6 bases). The CDR3 totals 12 residues. CDR1 is LGHDT, CDR2 YNNKEL, per germline (reference sequence). V lost 3 bases to trimming and J lost 8 bases, with 10 bases between them. This chain's CDR3 is CASSHPGAEAFF. The CDR3 coding sequence is TGTGCCAGCAGCCATCCAGGGGCCGAAGCTTTCTTT.

The chain couples TRBV3-1 (or the pseudogene TRBV3-2) to TRBJ2-2, with TRBD2 identical over 9 bases. V lost 6 bases, J lost 1 base, and 3 bases stayed unmatched. Germline V gene sequence: CDR1 LGHDT, CDR2 YNNKEL (reference sequence). The CDR3 totals 15 residues. This chain's CDR3 is CASRPTSGNTGELFF. The DNA of the CDR3 is TGTGCCAGCAGACCGACTAGCGGGAACACCGGGGAGCTGTTTTTT.

The genes are TRBV4-2 and TRBJ2-3; the D gene is possibly TRBD2 (6 bases). CDR1 LGHNA and CDR2 YNFKEQ come from the germline V gene. The CDR3 runs to 15 residues. Trimming took off 4 bases at V and 5 bases at J, with 16 bases between the two ends. CDR3 in DNA: TGTGCCAGCAGCCGAATCGGGACTCGAAGAGATACGCAGTATTTT. It encodes CASSRIGTRRDTQYF.

This clone came up a few times. The chain employs TRBV5-8 and TRBJ2-1; D not resolved. V lost 4 bases and J lost 7, with 6 bases in between. Germline CDR1 is SGHTS and CDR2 is YDEGEE. The length of the CDR3 is 11 residues. The CDR3: CASSNSNEQFF. The CDR3 DNA follows: TGTGCCAGCAGCAACAGTAATGAGCAGTTCTTC.

The chain employs TRBV27 and TRBJ2-7; 8 nucleotides line up with TRBD2. Per the germline V gene, CDR1 is MNHEY and CDR2 is SMNVEV (reference sequence). The CDR3 contains 13 residues. V shed 5 bases, J shed 3 bases, and the junction held 3 bases outside the gene matches. The CDR3 region is CASSVAGGYEQYF. In DNA, the CDR3 is TGTGCCAGCAGTGTGGCGGGGGGCTACGAGCAGTACTTC.

The chain links TRBV7-2 to TRBJ1-1; 7 nucleotides align to TRBD1. Germline CDR1 SGHTA, CDR2 FQGNSA. V shed 4 bases, J shed 10 bases, and the junction held 9 bases outside the gene matches. The CDR3 extends over 13 amino acids. CDR3 in amino acids: CASSSGTEPRAFF. Here the CDR3 DNA reads TGTGCCAGCAGCTCCGGGACAGAACCTAGAGCTTTCTTT.

This clone was seen a handful of times. V gene TRBV28 combines with J gene TRBJ1-5, with D possibly matching TRBD1 (6 bases). Between the trimmed V and J ends, which lost 8 bases and 6 bases, there was a span of 20 bases. Germline-derived CDR1 and CDR2 are MDHEN and SYDVKM. CDR3 size: 15 residues. This CDR3 reads CASSFSYRESQPQHF. CDR3 DNA: TGTGCCAGCTCCTTCTCGTACAGGGAAAGTCAGCCCCAGCATTTT.

There are a few counts of this clone. The chain joins TRBV7-3 to TRBJ1-5, with unresolved D. Trimming pared 2 bases from V and 9 bases from J, leaving 14 bases between. The germline CDR1 and CDR2 sequences are SGHTA and FQGTGA. This CDR3 region has 14 residues. The chain's CDR3 is CASSLESGKGPQHF. Here the CDR3 DNA reads TGTGCCAGCAGCTTAGAGTCAGGCAAAGGGCCCCAGCATTTT.